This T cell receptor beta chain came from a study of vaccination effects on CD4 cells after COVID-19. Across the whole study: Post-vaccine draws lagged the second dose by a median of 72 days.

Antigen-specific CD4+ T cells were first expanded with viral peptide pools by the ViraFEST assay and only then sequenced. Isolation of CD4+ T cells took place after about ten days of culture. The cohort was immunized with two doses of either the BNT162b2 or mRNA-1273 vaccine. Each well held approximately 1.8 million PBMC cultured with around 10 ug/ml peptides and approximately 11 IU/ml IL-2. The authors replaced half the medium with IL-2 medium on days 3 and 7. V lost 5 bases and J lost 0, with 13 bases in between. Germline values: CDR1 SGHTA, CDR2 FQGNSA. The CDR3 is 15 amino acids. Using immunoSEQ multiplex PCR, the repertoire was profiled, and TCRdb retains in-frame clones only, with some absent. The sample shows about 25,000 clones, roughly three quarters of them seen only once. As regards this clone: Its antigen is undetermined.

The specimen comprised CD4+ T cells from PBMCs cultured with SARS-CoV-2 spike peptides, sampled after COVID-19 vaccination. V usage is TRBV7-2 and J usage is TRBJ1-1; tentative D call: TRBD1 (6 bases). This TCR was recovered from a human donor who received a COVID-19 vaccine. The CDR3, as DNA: TGTGCCAGCAGCATACAGGGTTCAATGAACACTGAAGCTTTCTTT. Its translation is CASSIQGSMNTEAFF. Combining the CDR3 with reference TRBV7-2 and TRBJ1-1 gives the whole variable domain GAGVSQSPSNKVTEKGKDVELRCDPISGHTALYWYRQSLGQGLEFLIYFQGNSAPDKSGLPSDRFSAERTGGSVSTLTIQRTQQEDSAVYLCASSIQGSMNTEAFFGQGTRLTVV.